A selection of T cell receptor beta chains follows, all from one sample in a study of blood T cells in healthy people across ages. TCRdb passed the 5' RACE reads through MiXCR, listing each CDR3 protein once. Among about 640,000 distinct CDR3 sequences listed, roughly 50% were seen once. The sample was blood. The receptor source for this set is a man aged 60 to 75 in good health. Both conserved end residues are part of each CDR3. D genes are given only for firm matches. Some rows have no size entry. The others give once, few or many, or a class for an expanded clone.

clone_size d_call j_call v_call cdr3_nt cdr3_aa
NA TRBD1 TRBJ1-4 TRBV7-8 TGTGCCATCAGCTTAGCTGCGGGACAGGGGAATGAAAAACTGTTTTTT CAISLAAGQGNEKLFF
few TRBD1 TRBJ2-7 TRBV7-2 TGTGCCAGCAGCTTCGGACAGGGGAGCTCCTACGAGCAGTACTTC CASSFGQGSSYEQYF
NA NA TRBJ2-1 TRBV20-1 TGCAGTGCAAAGAAAACAGGGATCGATGAGCAGTTCTTC CSAKKTGIDEQFF
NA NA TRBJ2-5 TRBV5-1 TGCGCCAGCAGCGTGACAGGTTCCTCGGGAACCCAGTACTTC CASSVTGSSGTQYF
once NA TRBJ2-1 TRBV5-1 TGCGCCAGCAGCTTGGCCGCAGGGCGGGGTGATGAGCAGTTCTTC CASSLAAGRGDEQFF
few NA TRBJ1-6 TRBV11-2 TGTGCCAGCAGCTTAGACCCAGGAGGAATTAATTCACCCCTCCACTTT CASSLDPGGINSPLHF
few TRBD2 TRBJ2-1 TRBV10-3 TGTGCCATCAGTGCTGATAGCGGGGGGGGCAATGAGCAGTTCTTC CAISADSGGGNEQFF
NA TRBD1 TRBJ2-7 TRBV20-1 TGCAGTGCTGCCCGACAGGGGGGGTACGAGCAGTACTTC CSAARQGGYEQYF
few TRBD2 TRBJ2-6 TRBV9 TGTGCCAGCAGCTCCTCTGGACTAGCGGGGCTAGGTGGGGCCAACGTCCTGACTTTC CASSSSGLAGLGGANVLTF
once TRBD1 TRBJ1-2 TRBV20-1 TGCAGTGCTAGAGATGGGGGCAGGGGGCTCTATGGCTACACCTTC CSARDGGRGLYGYTF
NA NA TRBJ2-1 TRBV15 TGTGCCACCAGCAGCCGGGACAACTACTACAATGAGCAGTTCTTC CATSSRDNYYNEQFF
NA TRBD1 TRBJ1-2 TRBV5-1 TGCGCCAGCAGCGCCGGGACAGGGGGCCTAGGCTACACCTTC CASSAGTGGLGYTF
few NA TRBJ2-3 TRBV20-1 TGCAGTGCTAGAGATCTGCGAGGCCAAGAGCGAGATACGCAGTATTTT CSARDLRGQERDTQYF
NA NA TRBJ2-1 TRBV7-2 TGTGCCAGCAGCTTAGTCCACGGCTACAATGAGCAGTTCTTC CASSLVHGYNEQFF
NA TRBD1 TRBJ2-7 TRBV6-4 TGTGCCGGCCGCCCTCCGGGACAGGGAACCCACGAGCAGTACTTC CAGRPPGQGTHEQYF
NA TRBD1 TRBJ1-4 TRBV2 TGTGCCAGCAATGGACAGGGGGCGTCTAATGAAAAACTGTTTTTT CASNGQGASNEKLFF
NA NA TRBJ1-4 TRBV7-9 TGTGCCAGCAGTATGGGAGGGGCTAATGAAAAACTGTTTTTT CASSMGGANEKLFF
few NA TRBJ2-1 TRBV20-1 TGCAGTGCTAGAGCCTCAGGCAATGAGCAGTTCTTC CSARASGNEQFF
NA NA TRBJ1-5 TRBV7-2 TGTGCCAGCAGCACTAATGGGAATCAGCCCCAGCATTTT CASSTNGNQPQHF
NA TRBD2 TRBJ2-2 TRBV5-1 TGCGCCAGCAGCTACAGCGGGGCGGGAAACACCGGGGAGCTGTTTTTT CASSYSGAGNTGELFF
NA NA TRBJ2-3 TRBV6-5 TGTGCCAGCAGTTACTCGACCGGGGCCACAGATACGCAGTATTTT CASSYSTGATDTQYF
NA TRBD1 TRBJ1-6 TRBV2 TGTGCCAGCAGTGAGAGGACAGGGGAAGGTCCCCTCCACTTT CASSERTGEGPLHF
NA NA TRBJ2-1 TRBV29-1 TGCAGCGTTGCTGGGCGAGGGGAGCTGTTCTTC CSVAGRGELFF
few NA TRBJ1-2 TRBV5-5 TGTGCCAGCAGCTGGGTGTCGACGGTCCAAGGAAGATCTAACTATGGCTACACCTTC CASSWVSTVQGRSNYGYTF
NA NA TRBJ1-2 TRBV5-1 TGCGCCAGCAGCTTGGGGACTAATAACTATGGCTACACCTTC CASSLGTNNYGYTF
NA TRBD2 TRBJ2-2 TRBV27 TGTGCCAGCAGTTCCCGACTAGCGGGGGGGCCGGTTTCCGGGGAGCTGTTTTTT CASSSRLAGGPVSGELFF
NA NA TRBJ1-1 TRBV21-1 TGTGCCAGCAGCAAAAGGAAGGGGCGGAACACTGAAGCTTTCTTT CASSKRKGRNTEAFF
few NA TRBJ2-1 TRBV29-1 TGCAGCGTTGACGAGGGGTACAATGAGCAGTTCTTC CSVDEGYNEQFF
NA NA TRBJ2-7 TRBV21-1 TGTGCCAGCAGCCTAAAAGGGGCGTATGCCTACGAGCAGTACTTC CASSLKGAYAYEQYF
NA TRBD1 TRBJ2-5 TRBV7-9 TGTGCCAGCAGCCGGGACAGGGTTGGGACCCAGTACTTC CASSRDRVGTQYF
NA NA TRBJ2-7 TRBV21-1 TGTGCCAGCAGCAAGGATGGGCAGTACTTC CASSKDGQYF
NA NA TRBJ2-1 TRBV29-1 TGCAGCGTTGAAGATCTCGGGACTTACAATGAGCAGTTCTTC CSVEDLGTYNEQFF
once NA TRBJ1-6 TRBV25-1 TGTGCCAGCAGTGATACAGCTATCTATAATTCACCCCTCCACTTT CASSDTAIYNSPLHF
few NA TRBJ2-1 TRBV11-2 TGTGCCAGCAGCTTGCCTACTTCCTACAATGAGCAGTTCTTC CASSLPTSYNEQFF
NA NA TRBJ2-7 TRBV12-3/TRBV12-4 TGTGCCAGCAGTTTGCGTGGAGCAAGGGACGAGCAGTACTTC CASSLRGARDEQYF
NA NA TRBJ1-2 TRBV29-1 TGCAGCGACGTGAGGACGGAAAACTATGGCTACACCTTC CSDVRTENYGYTF
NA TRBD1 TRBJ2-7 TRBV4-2 TGTGCCAGCAGTGAAGTGACAGGGACAGGGGGGTCAGAGGACGAGCAGTACTTC CASSEVTGTGGSEDEQYF
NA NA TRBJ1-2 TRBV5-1 TGCGCCAGCAGCTCGGACAGCTATAACTATGGCTACACCTTC CASSSDSYNYGYTF
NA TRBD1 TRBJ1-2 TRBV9 TGTGCCAGCAGCGAACAGAGCAGGGGGCCAGACTATGGCTACACCTTC CASSEQSRGPDYGYTF
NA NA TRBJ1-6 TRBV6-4 TGTGCCAGCAGTCAACTGAGCTATAATTCACCCCTCCACTTT CASSQLSYNSPLHF
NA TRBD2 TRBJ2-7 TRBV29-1 TGCAGCGTCGGACTAGCGTGGGGAGCATACGAGCAGTACTTC CSVGLAWGAYEQYF
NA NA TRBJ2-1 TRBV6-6 TGTGCCAGCAGGCCCGAGGGTGAGCAGTTCTTC CASRPEGEQFF
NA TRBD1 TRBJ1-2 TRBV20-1 TGCAGTGCTAGGACAGGGGATCCGGGGTCCTATGGCTACACCTTC CSARTGDPGSYGYTF
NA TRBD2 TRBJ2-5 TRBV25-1 TGTGCCAGCAGCCCCGCTCTAGCGGGGGCCGGCAAGACCCAGTACTTC CASSPALAGAGKTQYF
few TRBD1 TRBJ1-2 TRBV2 TGTGCCAGCAGGGGGACAGGGGCGGCCTATGGCTACACCTTC CASRGTGAAYGYTF
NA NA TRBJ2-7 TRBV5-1 TGCGCCAGCAGCGACGGGCAGGGGATCATCGGGCAGTACTTC CASSDGQGIIGQYF
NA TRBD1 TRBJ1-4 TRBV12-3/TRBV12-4 TGTGCCAGCAGTCTAACAGGGGGCGGAGAAAAACTGTTTTTT CASSLTGGGEKLFF
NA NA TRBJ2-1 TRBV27 TGTGCCAGCAGTTTAGGGGATCCGGGCAATGAGCAGTTCTTC CASSLGDPGNEQFF
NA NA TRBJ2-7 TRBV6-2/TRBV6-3 TGTGCCAGCAGTTACTCTGGGGGCCAAGGGTACTTC CASSYSGGQGYF
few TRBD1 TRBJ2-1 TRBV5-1 TGCGCCAGCAGCCGGGACAGGGACGGTGAGCAGTTCTTC CASSRDRDGEQFF
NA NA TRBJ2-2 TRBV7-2 TGTGCCAGCAGCTTAGCTTACGGGCAGGGATTTGTAACCGGGGAGCTGTTTTTT CASSLAYGQGFVTGELFF
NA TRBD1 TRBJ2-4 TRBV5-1 TGCGCCAGCAGCCCCGGACAGGACCTAGCCAAAAACATTCAGTACTTC CASSPGQDLAKNIQYF
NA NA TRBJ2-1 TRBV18 TGTGCCAGCTCACCACCGTCCAGGGGAGGCTTCTACAATGAGCAGTTCTTC CASSPPSRGGFYNEQFF
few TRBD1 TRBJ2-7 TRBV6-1 TGTGCCAGCAGGACCGGGACAGGGGGTTACGAGCAGTACTTC CASRTGTGGYEQYF